A selection of T cell receptor beta chains follows, all from one sample in a study of blood T cells in healthy people across ages. TCRdb independently ran MiXCR on the 5' RACE reads; one entry per CDR3 protein. The sample yields more than 600,000 distinct CDR3 sequences, 25% seen once. Another study also made use of these data, one on T cells of mothers and their children.

The sequenced material came from blood. The receptors originated from a boy aged 10-17 years in good health. Both conserved end residues are part of each CDR3. The D gene is left open where the match is weak. The size of a clone is reported for some rows only, either as once, few or many, or as a class for expanded clones.

TRBV6-1	few	TRBJ2-5	-	CASRPRAGQETQYF	TGTGCCAGCAGACCCAGGGCAGGGCAAGAGACCCAGTACTTC
TRBV29-1	-	TRBJ1-1	-	CSVAGGKNTEAFF	TGCAGCGTTGCCGGGGGGAAGAACACTGAAGCTTTCTTT
TRBV5-1	-	TRBJ2-5	-	CASRTGGTQYF	TGCGCCAGCAGGACAGGCGGGACCCAGTACTTC
TRBV19	-	TRBJ1-2	TRBD1	CATKPTGTYGYTF	TGTGCCACTAAGCCGACAGGGACGTATGGCTACACCTTC
TRBV28	few	TRBJ1-6	TRBD1	CASSPNRGRTPLHF	TGTGCCAGCAGCCCGAACAGGGGAAGAACACCCCTCCACTTT
TRBV5-6	few	TRBJ2-1	-	CASSLFRVEQFF	TGTGCCAGCAGCTTGTTTCGGGTTGAGCAGTTCTTC
TRBV24-1	-	TRBJ2-6	-	CATSDPSDGSSGANVLTF	TGTGCCACCAGTGATCCGAGTGACGGTAGCTCTGGGGCCAACGTCCTGACTTTC
TRBV5-6	few	TRBJ2-2	-	CASSFPVAGELFF	TGTGCCAGCAGCTTCCCTGTGGCCGGGGAGCTGTTTTTT
TRBV2	-	TRBJ2-7	-	CASSGGGWEQYF	TGTGCCAGCAGTGGCGGGGGCTGGGAGCAGTACTTC
TRBV25-1	-	TRBJ2-5	TRBD2	CASSDPSGSGETQYF	TGTGCCAGCAGTGACCCTAGCGGGAGCGGGGAGACCCAGTACTTC
TRBV29-1	few	TRBJ2-2	-	CSVAWHNTGELFF	TGCAGCGTTGCTTGGCATAACACCGGGGAGCTGTTTTTT
TRBV29-1	-	TRBJ2-1	-	CSAQRGWARERQSYNEQFF	TGCAGCGCGCAACGTGGTTGGGCCCGGGAGCGGCAGTCCTACAATGAGCAGTTCTTC
TRBV12-3/TRBV12-4	few	TRBJ2-1	-	CASRERETYNEQFF	TGTGCCAGCAGGGAGAGGGAGACCTACAATGAGCAGTTCTTC
TRBV6-6	-	TRBJ1-2	TRBD1	CASSYGADRGLRDYTF	TGTGCCAGCAGTTACGGGGCGGACAGGGGCCTCCGGGACTACACCTTC
TRBV4-1	-	TRBJ1-3	-	CASSQEDTAGNTIYF	TGCGCCAGCAGCCAAGAAGACACTGCAGGAAACACCATATATTTT
TRBV6-2/TRBV6-3	-	TRBJ1-6	TRBD1	CASNPGQGSPLHF	TGTGCCAGCAATCCGGGACAGGGTTCACCCCTCCACTTT
TRBV7-2	few	TRBJ2-3	TRBD1	CASSLEDRGPGRTDTQYF	TGTGCCAGCAGCTTAGAGGACAGGGGGCCGGGACGGACAGATACGCAGTATTTT
TRBV29-1	-	TRBJ2-6	TRBD1	CSASTGTRTGANVLTF	TGCAGCGCCTCGACAGGGACCAGGACTGGGGCCAACGTCCTGACTTTC
TRBV7-2	-	TRBJ1-4	-	CASSSSHRATNEKLFF	TGTGCCAGCAGCTCCTCACACCGTGCAACTAATGAAAAACTGTTTTTT
TRBV12-3/TRBV12-4	many	TRBJ1-3	-	CASSLGGAGNTIYF	TGTGCCAGCAGCTTAGGGGGAGCTGGAAACACCATATATTTT
TRBV29-1	-	TRBJ2-4	-	CSVEAIQGAKNIQYF	TGCAGCGTTGAAGCCATCCAGGGAGCCAAAAACATTCAGTACTTC
TRBV18	few	TRBJ2-1	-	CASSPLVGSYNEQFF	TGTGCCAGCTCACCGCTAGTGGGCTCCTACAATGAGCAGTTCTTC
TRBV25-1	-	TRBJ2-7	TRBD1	CASSEFNWDRATYEQYF	TGTGCCAGCAGTGAATTCAATTGGGACAGGGCCACCTACGAGCAGTACTTC
TRBV12-3/TRBV12-4	few	TRBJ1-2	TRBD1	CASSPRTGMDGLGYGYTF	TGTGCCAGCAGTCCCCGGACAGGGATGGATGGATTGGGATATGGCTACACCTTC
TRBV7-3	-	TRBJ2-7	-	CASSLYGTIPYEQYF	TGTGCCAGCAGCTTATATGGGACAATACCCTACGAGCAGTACTTC
TRBV6-5	-	TRBJ1-4	-	CASSYSIGVGGANEKLFF	TGTGCCAGCAGTTACTCGATCGGAGTTGGGGGCGCTAATGAAAAGCTGTTTTTT
TRBV20-1	-	TRBJ1-6	-	CSASKGVDSPLHF	TGCAGTGCTAGTAAGGGGGTGGATTCACCCCTCCACTTT
TRBV12-3/TRBV12-4	few	TRBJ2-5	-	CASSSRELKETQYF	TGTGCCAGCAGTTCCCGTGAATTAAAAGAGACCCAGTACTTC
TRBV18	-	TRBJ2-1	-	CASSPRDSDNEQFF	TGTGCCAGCTCACCACGGGACTCAGACAATGAGCAGTTCTTC
TRBV20-1	-	TRBJ2-4	-	CSAGPGPKNIQYF	TGCAGTGCTGGCCCGGGACCGAAAAACATTCAGTACTTC
TRBV12-3/TRBV12-4	-	TRBJ2-5	TRBD2	CASSLNWRGRYQETQYF	TGTGCCAGCAGTTTAAATTGGCGGGGGAGGTACCAAGAGACCCAGTACTTC
TRBV7-2	few	TRBJ2-7	TRBD1	CASSVGQGHEQYF	TGTGCCAGCAGCGTGGGACAGGGCCACGAGCAGTACTTC
TRBV11-1	-	TRBJ2-1	-	CASSLFGRDNEQFF	TGTGCCAGCAGCTTATTTGGCCGGGACAATGAGCAGTTCTTC
TRBV4-1	-	TRBJ2-1	-	CASSFQGPSDEQFF	TGCGCCAGCAGCTTCCAGGGGCCCTCTGACGAGCAGTTCTTC
TRBV29-1	few	TRBJ2-7	-	CSVEVDGIYEQYF	TGCAGTGTTGAAGTGGACGGAATCTACGAGCAGTACTTC
TRBV28	many	TRBJ2-1	-	CASSTRQGRYNEQFF	TGTGCCAGCAGTACAAGGCAGGGGCGGTACAATGAGCAGTTCTTC
TRBV6-2/TRBV6-3	-	TRBJ2-2	TRBD2	CASSYEGTSYTGELFF	TGTGCCAGCAGTTACGAGGGGACTAGTTACACCGGGGAGCTGTTTTTT
TRBV6-4	-	TRBJ2-3	-	CASSDEASPTDTQYF	TGTGCCAGCAGTGACGAAGCTAGCCCCACAGATACGCAGTATTTT
TRBV4-3	-	TRBJ1-2	TRBD1	CASSSLEGTGVGYIF	TGCGCCAGCAGCTCCCTCGAAGGGACAGGGGTTGGCTACATCTTC
TRBV7-6	-	TRBJ1-4	-	CASSLTREGLKLFF	TGTGCCAGCAGCTTAACCCGGGAGGGGCTGAAACTGTTTTTT
TRBV28	-	TRBJ2-1	-	CASTTQRWGSGTLYEHYF	-